This TCR beta chain was profiled in a study of CXCR4 blockade with PD-1 therapy in pancreatic cancer. The CDR3 totals 13 residues. Germline CDR1 is GTSNPN and CDR2 is SVGIG (reference sequence). Trimming took off 0 bases at V and 8 bases at J, with 11 bases between the two ends. Assay: immunoSEQ multiplex PCR; the TCRdb copy retains only in-frame clones and omits some. Of a few thousand clones detected, about half appear once; the ten largest clones hold more than 6.5%. The origin of this receptor is a human donor with pancreatic ductal adenocarcinoma. The chain couples TRBV30 to TRBJ2-1; weak D call: TRBD2 (5 bases). Sequences were obtained from tumor tissue. The CDR3 sequence: CAWSVRLADEQFF. In DNA, the CDR3 is TGTGCCTGGAGTGTACGGCTAGCCGATGAGCAGTTCTTC.